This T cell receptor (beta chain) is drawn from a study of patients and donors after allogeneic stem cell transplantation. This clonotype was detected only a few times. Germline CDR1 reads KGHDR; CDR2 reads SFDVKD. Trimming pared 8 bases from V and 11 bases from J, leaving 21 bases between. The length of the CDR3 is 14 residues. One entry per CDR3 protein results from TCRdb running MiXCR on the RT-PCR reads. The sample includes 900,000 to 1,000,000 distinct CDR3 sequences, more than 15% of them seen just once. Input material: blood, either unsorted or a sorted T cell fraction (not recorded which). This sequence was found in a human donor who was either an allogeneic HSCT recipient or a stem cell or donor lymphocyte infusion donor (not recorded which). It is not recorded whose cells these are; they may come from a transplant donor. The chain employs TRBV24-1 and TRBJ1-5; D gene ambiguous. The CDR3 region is CATMSGSRGGSQHF. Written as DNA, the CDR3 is TGTGCCACCATGTCCGGGAGTCGTGGTGGGTCCCAGCATTTT.